This T cell receptor (beta chain) was documented in a study of T-cell reconstitution after alpha-beta-depleted transplantation in children. Germline CDR1 SEHNR, CDR2 FQNEAQ (reference sequence). CDR3 size: 11 residues. For this clonotype: The junction and the germline gene differ at one end; a read error may be behind it.

Researchers prepared the TCRbeta library using unique molecular identifiers, the study reports. TCRdb reprocessed the PCR reads via MiXCR and lists one record per CDR3 protein. The table has about 610,000 distinct CDR3 sequences, roughly a tenth seen once; the top ten hold roughly 4%. The chain employs TRBV7-9 and TRBJ2-1; no firm D call. This clonotype originated in a human donor who donated a stem cell graft to a child with acute myeloid leukemia. The input for sequencing was PBMCs from the stem cell graft donor, taken from the stem cell graft. The CDR3 DNA reads TGTGCCAGCACCTTAGAGTATGAGCAGTTCTTC. The encoded protein is CASTLEYEQFF. The variable domain in full, with the rest retrieved from reference TRBV7-9 and TRBJ2-1, is DTGVSQNPRHKITKRGQNVTFRCDPISEHNRLYWYRQTLGQGPEFLTYFQNEAQLEKSRLLSDRFSAERPKGSFSTLEIQRTEQGDSAMYLCASTLEYEQFFGPGTRLTVL.